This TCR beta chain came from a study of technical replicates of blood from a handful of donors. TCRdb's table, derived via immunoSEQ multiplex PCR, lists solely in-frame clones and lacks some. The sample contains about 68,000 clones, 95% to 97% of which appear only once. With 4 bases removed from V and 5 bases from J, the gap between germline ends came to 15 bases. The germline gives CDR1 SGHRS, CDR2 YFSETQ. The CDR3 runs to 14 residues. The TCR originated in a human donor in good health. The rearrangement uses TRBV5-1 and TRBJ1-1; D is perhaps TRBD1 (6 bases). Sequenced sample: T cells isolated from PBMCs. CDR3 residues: CASSNFRGRTEAFF. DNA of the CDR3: TGCGCCAGCAGCAACTTCAGGGGAAGGACTGAAGCTTTCTTT.